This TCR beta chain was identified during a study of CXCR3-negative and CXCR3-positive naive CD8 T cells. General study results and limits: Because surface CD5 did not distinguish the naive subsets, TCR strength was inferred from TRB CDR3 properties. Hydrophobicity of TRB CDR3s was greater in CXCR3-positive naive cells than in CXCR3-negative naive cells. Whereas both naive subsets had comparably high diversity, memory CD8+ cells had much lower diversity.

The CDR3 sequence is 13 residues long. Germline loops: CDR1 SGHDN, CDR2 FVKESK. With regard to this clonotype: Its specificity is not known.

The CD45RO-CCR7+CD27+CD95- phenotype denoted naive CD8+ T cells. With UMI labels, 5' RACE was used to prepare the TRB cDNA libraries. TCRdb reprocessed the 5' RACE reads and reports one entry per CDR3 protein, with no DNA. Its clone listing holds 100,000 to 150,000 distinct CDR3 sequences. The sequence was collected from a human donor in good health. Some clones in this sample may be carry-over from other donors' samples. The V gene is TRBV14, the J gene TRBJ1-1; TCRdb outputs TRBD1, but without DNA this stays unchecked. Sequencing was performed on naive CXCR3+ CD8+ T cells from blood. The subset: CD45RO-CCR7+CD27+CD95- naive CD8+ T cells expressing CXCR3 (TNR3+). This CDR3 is CASSPLGSPEAFF.